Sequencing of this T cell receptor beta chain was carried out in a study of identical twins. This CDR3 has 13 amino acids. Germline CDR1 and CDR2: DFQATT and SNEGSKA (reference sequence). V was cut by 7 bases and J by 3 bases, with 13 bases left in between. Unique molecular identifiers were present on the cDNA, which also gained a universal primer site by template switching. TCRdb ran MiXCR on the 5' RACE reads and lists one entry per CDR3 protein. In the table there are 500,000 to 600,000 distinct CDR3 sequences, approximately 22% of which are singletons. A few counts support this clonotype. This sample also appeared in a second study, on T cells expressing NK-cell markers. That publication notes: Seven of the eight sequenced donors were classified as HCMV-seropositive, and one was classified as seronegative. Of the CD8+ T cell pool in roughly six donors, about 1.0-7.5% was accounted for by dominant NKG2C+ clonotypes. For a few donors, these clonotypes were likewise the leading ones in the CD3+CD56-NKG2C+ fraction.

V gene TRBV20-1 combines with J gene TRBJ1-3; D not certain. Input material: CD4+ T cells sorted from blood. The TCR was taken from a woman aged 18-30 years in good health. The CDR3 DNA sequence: TGCAGTGTTAGTGGTGTGGATGGAAACACCATATATTTT. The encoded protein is CSVSGVDGNTIYF.